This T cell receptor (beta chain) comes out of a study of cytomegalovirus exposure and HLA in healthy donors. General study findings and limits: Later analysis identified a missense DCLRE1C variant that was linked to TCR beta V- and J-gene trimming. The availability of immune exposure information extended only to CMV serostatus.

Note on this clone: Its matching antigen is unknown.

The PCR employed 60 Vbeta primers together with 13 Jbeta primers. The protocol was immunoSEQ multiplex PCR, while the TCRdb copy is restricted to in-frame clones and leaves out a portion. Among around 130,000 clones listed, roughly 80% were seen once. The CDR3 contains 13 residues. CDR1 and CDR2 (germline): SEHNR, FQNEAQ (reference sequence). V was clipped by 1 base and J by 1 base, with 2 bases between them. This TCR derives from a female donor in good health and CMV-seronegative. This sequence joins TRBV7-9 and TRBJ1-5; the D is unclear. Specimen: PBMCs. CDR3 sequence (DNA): TGTGCCAGCAGCTTAGTAAGCAATCAGCCCCAGCATTTT. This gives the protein CASSLVSNQPQHF.